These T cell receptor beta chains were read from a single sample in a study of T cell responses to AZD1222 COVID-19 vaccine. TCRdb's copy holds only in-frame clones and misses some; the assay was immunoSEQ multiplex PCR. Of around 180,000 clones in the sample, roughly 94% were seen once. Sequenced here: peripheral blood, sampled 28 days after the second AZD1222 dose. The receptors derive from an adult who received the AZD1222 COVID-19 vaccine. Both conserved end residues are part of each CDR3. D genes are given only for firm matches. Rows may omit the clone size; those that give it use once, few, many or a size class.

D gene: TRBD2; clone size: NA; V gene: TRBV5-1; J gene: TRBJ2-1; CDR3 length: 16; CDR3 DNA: TGCGCCAGCAGCAAGGACCCTAGCGGGAGGGCGGGGGAGCAGTTCTTC; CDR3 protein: CASSKDPSGRAGEQFF
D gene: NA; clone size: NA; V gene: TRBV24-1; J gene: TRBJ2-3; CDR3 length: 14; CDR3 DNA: TGTGCCACCAATCAGGGGCAGGCTACAGATACGCAGTATTTT; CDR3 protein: CATNQGQATDTQYF
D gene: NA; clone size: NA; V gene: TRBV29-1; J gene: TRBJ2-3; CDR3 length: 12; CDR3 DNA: TGCAGCGCATCGATTAGCACAGATACGCAGTATTTT; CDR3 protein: CSASISTDTQYF
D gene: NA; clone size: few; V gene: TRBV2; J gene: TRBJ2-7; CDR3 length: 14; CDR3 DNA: TGTGCCAGCAGTGAGGGGCCAGGGCCCTACGAGCAGTACTTC; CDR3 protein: CASSEGPGPYEQYF
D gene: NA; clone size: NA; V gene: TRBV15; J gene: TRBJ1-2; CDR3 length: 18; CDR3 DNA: TGTGCCACCAGCAGAGGTGAATTTGTCCGAGCCGGCGTCTATGGCTACACCTTC; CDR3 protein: CATSRGEFVRAGVYGYTF
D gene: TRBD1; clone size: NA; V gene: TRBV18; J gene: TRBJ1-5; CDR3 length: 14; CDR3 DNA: TGTGCCAGCTCACCGGACAGGGTAGGTCAGCCCCAGCATTTT; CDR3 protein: CASSPDRVGQPQHF
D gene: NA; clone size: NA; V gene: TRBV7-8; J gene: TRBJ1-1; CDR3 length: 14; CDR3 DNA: TGTGCCAGCAGACCCACAGGAACCTACACTGAAGCTTTCTTT; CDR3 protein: CASRPTGTYTEAFF
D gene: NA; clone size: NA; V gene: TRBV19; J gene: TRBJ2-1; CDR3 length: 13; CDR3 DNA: TGTGCCAGTAGTATCTCTCTTAACAATGAGCAGTTCTTC; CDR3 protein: CASSISLNNEQFF
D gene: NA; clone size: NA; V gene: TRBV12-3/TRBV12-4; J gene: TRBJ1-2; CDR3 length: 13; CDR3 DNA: TGTGCCAGCAGTTTTATACCCAGTTATGGCTACACCTTC; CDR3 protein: CASSFIPSYGYTF
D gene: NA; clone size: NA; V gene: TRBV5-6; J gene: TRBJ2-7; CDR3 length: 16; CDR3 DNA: TGTGCCAGCATCTTCTGGTTGGCCCGGCCCTCCTACGAGCAGTACTTC; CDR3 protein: CASIFWLARPSYEQYF
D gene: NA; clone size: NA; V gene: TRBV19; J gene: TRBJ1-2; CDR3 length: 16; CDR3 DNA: TGTGCCAGTAGCGCCCCCTTTACGGGAGCTAACTATGGCTACACCTTC; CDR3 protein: CASSAPFTGANYGYTF
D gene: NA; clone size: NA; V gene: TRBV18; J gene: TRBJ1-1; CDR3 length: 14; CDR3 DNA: TGTGCCAGCTCACCATCCGGGGCTAACACTGAAGCTTTCTTT; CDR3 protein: CASSPSGANTEAFF
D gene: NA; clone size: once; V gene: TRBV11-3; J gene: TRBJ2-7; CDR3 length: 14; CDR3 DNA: TGTGCCAGCACCGACCCGGGGAGGGGGTACGAGCAGTACTTC; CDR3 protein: CASTDPGRGYEQYF
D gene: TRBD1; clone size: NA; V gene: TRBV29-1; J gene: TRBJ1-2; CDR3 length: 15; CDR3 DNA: TGCAGCGTTGATTCCCCGGACAGGGCTAACTATGGCTACACCTTC; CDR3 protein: CSVDSPDRANYGYTF
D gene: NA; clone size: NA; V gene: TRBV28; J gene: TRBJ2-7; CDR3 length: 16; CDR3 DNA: TGTGCCAGCAGTTTAAAGCTAGCGAACCCTCCCTACGAGCAGTACTTC; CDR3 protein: CASSLKLANPPYEQYF
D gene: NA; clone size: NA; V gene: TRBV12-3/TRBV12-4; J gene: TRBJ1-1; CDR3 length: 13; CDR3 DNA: TGTGCCAGCAGTTCGAGGGAGGGCTCTGAAGCTTTCTTT; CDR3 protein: CASSSREGSEAFF
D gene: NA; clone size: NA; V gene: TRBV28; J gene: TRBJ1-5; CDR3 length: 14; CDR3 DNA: TGTGCCAGCACCCTCGACAGCCGGAGTGAGCCCCAGCATTTT; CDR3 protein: CASTLDSRSEPQHF
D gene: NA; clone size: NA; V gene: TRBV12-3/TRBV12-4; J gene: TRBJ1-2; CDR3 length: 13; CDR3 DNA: TGTGCCAGCAGTCTACAGTATCTGAGTGGCTACACCTTC; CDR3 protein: CASSLQYLSGYTF
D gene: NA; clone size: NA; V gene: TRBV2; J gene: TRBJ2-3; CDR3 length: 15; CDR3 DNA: TGTGCCAGCAGTGAGGATTCAACCTCCACAGATACGCAGTATTTT; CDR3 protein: CASSEDSTSTDTQYF
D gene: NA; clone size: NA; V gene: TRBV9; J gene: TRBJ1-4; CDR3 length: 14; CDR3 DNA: TGTGCCAGCAGCATACGACCCGAAGGGGAAAAACTGTTTTTT; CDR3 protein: CASSIRPEGEKLFF
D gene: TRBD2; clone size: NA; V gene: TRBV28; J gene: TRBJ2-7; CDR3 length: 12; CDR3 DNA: TGTGCCAGTACTGGGGGGGGACGGTTGCAGTACTTC; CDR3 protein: CASTGGGRLQYF
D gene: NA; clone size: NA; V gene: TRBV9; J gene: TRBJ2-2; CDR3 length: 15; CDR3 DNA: TGTGCCAGCACCGGGTACGTAGGGAACACCGGGGAGCTGTTTTTT; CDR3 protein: CASTGYVGNTGELFF
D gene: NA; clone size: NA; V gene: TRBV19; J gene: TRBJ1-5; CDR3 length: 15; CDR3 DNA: TGTGCCAGTAGTATAGGGCCGTCTAGCAATCAGCCCCAGCATTTT; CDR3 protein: CASSIGPSSNQPQHF
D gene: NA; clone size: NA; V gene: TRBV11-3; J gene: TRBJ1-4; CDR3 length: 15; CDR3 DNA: TGTGCCAGCAGTCGTCAGGGGTTGGTTAATGAAAAACTGTTTTTT; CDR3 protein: CASSRQGLVNEKLFF
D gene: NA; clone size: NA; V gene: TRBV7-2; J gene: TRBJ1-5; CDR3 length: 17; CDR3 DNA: TGTGCCAGCAGCTTAGGGGGAGGACAGTATAGCAATCAGCCCCAGCATTTT; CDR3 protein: CASSLGGGQYSNQPQHF
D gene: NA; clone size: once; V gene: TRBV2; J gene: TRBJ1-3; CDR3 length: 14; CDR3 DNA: TGTGCCAGCAGTCCAGATGTCTCTGGAAACACCATATATTTT; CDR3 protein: CASSPDVSGNTIYF
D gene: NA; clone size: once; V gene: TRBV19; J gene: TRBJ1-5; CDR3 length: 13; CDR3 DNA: TGTGCCAGTAGTATTAGAGTAGGTCAGCCCCAGCATTTT; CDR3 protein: CASSIRVGQPQHF
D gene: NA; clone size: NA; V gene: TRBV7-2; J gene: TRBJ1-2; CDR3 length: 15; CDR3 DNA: TGTGCCAGCAGAGAGGGGTGGTATACTAACTATGGCTACACCTTC; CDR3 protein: CASREGWYTNYGYTF
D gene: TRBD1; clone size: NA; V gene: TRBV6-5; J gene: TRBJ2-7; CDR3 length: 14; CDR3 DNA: TGTGCCACCCGTAGGGACAGAGATTTCTACGAGCAGTACTTC; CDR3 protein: CATRRDRDFYEQYF
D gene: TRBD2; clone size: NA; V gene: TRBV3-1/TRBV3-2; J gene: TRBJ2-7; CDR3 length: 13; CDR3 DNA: TGTGCCAGCAGCGGGGAGGGCTTCCACGAGCAGTACTTC; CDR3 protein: CASSGEGFHEQYF
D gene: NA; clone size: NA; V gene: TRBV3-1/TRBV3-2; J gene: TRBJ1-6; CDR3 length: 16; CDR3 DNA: TGTGCCAGCAGCCAAGATAAGGTTGCCTATAATTCACCCCTCCACTTT; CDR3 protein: CASSQDKVAYNSPLHF
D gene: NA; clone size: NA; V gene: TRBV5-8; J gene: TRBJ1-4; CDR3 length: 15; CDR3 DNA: TGTGCCAGCAGCTTGGTGTACGGGTCTAATGAAAAACTGTTTTTT; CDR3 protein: CASSLVYGSNEKLFF
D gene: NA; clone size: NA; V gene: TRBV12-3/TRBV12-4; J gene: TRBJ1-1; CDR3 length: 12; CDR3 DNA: TGTGCCAGCAGTAGGGGAGTGACTGAAGCTTTCTTT; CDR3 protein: CASSRGVTEAFF
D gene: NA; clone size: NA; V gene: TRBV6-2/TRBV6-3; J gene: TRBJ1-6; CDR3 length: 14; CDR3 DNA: TGTGCCAGCAGTTACTCTTTCCAGAAATCACCCCTCCACTTT; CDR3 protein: CASSYSFQKSPLHF
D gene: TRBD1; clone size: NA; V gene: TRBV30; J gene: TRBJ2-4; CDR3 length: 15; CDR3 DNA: TGTGCCTGGAGTGATGGCAGGGGGCCGGGAAACATTCAGTACTTC; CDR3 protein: CAWSDGRGPGNIQYF
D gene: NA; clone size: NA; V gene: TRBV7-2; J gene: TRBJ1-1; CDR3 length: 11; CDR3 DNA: TGTGCCAGCAGTCTAGGGATAAGGGCTTTCTTT; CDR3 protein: CASSLGIRAFF
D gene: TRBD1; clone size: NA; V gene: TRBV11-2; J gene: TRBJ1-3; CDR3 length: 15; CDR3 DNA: TGTGCCAGCAGCGTGACAGGGCGCTCTGGAAACACCATATATTTT; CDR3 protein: CASSVTGRSGNTIYF
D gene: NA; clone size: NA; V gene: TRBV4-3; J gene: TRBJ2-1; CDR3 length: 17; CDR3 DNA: TGCGCCAGAGGAGGGCAGTCCCTCCTAGGCTCCTACAATGAGCAGTTCTTC; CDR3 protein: CARGGQSLLGSYNEQFF
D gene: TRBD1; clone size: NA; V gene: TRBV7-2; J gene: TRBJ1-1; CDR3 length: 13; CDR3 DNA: TGTGCCAGCACCTGGGACAGGAACACTGAAGCTTTCTTT; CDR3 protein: CASTWDRNTEAFF
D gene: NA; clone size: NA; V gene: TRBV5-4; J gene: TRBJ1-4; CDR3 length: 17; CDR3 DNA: TGTGCCAGCAGCGTACAGCGGTCAAGGGGGGCTAATGAAAAACTGTTTTTT; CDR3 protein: CASSVQRSRGANEKLFF
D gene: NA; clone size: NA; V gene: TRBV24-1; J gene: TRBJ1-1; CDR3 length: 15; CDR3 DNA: TGTGCCACCAGTGATTTGGAAAGGGTAGGGACTGAAGCTTTCTTT; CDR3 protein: CATSDLERVGTEAFF
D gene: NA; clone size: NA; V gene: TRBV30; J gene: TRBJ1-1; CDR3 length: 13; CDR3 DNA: TGTGCCTGGATGAGGGTTTCGGGCACTGAAGCTTTCTTT; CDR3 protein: CAWMRVSGTEAFF
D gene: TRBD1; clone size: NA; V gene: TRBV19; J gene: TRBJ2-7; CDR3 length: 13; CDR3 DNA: TGTGCCAGTAGTATGGGACAGGGATACGAGCAGTACTTC; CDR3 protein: CASSMGQGYEQYF
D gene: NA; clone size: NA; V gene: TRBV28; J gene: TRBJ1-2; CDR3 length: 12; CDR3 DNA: TGTGCCAGCAGTTTACCCGGCTATGGCTACACCTTC; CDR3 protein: CASSLPGYGYTF
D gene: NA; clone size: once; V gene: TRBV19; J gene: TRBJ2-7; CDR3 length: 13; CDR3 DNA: TGTGCCAGTAGTATGGGGGAAACCTACGAGCAGTACTTC; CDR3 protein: CASSMGETYEQYF
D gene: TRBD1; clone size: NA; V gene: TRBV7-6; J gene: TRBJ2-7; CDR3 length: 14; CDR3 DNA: TGTGCCAGCAGCACCGGACAGGGGTACTACGAGCAGTACTTC; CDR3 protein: CASSTGQGYYEQYF